This T cell receptor beta chain comes out of a study of blood T cell repertoires in COVID-19. Study in general: The United States, Italy and Spain were the sources of the acute and convalescent COVID-19 samples.

This clone appeared a single time. In the authors' methods: Reference gene primer amplification in the assay estimated nucleated cell counts. Assay used: immunoSEQ multiplex PCR; TCRdb lists only in-frame clones, some missing. The V and J calls and clone size are taken from that table; D and trimming were inferred from the DNA. The sample gives tens of thousands of clones, roughly nine tenths of which show up once; around 27% is in the top ten. Germline CDR1 KGHSH, CDR2 LQKENI. Trimming removed 4 bases at V and 10 bases at J, with 17 bases between. This CDR3 comprises 14 residues. V and J are TRBV18 and TRBJ2-1, with D tentatively TRBD2 (7 bases). This TCR derives from a human donor in a cohort sampled during active COVID-19. The sample taken for sequencing was peripheral blood. CDR3 nucleotide sequence: TGTGCCAGCTCACGGGGGGGGGCACCACTCGAGCAGTTCTTC. Translated, it gives CASSRGGAPLEQFF.